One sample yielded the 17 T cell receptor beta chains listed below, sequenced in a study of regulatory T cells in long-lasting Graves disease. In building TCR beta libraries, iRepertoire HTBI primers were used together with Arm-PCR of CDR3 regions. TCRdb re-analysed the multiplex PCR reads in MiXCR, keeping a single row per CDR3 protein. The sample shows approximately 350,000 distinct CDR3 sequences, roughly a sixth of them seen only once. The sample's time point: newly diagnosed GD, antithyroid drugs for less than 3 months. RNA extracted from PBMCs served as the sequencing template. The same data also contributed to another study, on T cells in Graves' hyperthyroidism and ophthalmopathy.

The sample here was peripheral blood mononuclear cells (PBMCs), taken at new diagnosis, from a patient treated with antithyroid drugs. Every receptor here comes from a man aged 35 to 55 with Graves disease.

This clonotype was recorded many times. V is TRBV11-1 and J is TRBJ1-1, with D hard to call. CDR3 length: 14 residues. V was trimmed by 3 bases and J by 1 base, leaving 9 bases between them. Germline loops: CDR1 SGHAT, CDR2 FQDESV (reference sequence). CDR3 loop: CASSFSRTNTEAFF. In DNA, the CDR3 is TGTGCCAGCAGCTTCTCCAGGACGAACACTGAAGCTTTCTTT.

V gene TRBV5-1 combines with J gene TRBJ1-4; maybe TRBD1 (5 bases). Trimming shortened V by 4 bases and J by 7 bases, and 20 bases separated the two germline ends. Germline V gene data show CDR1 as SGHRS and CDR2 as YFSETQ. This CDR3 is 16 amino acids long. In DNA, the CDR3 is TGCGCCAGCAGCCCCCGGCAGGGCGTAGATATTGAAAAACTGTTTTTT. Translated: CASSPRQGVDIEKLFF.

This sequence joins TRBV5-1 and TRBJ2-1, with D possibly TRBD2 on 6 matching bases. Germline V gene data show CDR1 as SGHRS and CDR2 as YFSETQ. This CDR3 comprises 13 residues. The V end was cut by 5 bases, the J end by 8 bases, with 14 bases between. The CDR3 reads CASRGDWEHEQFF. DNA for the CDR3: TGCGCCAGCAGGGGGGACTGGGAACATGAGCAGTTCTTC.

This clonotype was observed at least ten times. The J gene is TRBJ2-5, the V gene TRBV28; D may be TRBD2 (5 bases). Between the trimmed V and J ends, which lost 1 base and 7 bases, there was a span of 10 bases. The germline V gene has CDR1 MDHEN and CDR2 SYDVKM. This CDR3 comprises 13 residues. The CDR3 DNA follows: TGTGCCAGCAGTTTATCCCCCGGACTGACCCAGTACTTC. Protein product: CASSLSPGLTQYF.

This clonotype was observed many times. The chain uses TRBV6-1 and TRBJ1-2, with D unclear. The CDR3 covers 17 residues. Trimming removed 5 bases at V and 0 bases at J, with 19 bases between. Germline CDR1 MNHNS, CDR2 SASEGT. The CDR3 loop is CASSPPKLGWTNYGYTF. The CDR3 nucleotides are TGTGCCAGCAGTCCTCCTAAACTAGGGTGGACTAACTATGGCTACACCTTC.

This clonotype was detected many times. CDR3 DNA sequence: TGTGCCAGCAGCCCTGTTCGAGGTCACGAGCAGTACTTC. Its protein is CASSPVRGHEQYF. The genes are TRBV7-9 and TRBJ2-7; D is unresolved. Trimming stripped 5 bases from V and 5 bases from J, with 13 bases between. This CDR3 has 13 amino acids. CDR1 is SEHNR and CDR2 is FQNEAQ in the germline V gene (reference sequence).

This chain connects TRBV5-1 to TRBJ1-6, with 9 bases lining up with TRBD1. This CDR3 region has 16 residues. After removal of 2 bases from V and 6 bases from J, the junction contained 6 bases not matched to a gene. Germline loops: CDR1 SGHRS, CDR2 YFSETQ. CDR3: CASSFFPGQGNSPLHF. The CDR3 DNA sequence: TGCGCCAGCAGCTTTTTCCCGGGACAGGGTAATTCACCCCTCCACTTT.

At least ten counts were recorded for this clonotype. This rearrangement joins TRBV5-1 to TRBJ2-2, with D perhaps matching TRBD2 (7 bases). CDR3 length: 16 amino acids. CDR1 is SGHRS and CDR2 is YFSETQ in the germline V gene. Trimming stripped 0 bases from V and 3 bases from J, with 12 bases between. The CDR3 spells CASSLVAGAHTGELFF. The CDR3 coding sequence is TGCGCCAGCAGCTTGGTCGCGGGGGCGCACACCGGGGAGCTGTTTTTT.

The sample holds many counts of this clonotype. The CDR3 protein is CASLRGGGLYNEQFF. The DNA for the CDR3 is TGTGCCAGCCTAAGAGGCGGGGGCTTGTACAATGAGCAGTTCTTC. The chain has TRBV6-2 or TRBV6-3 and TRBJ2-1, with D perhaps matching TRBD2 (7 bases). The CDR3 is made up of 15 amino acids. Germline V gives CDR1 MNHEY, CDR2 SVGEGT. The V and J ends lost 8 bases and 4 bases respectively, with 18 bases between them.

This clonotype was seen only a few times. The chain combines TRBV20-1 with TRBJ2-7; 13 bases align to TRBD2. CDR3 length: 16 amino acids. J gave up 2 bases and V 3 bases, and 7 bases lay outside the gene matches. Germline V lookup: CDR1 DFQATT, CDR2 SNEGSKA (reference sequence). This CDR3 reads CSASSTSGGITYEQYF. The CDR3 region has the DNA TGCAGTGCTAGTTCGACTAGCGGGGGGATTACCTACGAGCAGTACTTC.

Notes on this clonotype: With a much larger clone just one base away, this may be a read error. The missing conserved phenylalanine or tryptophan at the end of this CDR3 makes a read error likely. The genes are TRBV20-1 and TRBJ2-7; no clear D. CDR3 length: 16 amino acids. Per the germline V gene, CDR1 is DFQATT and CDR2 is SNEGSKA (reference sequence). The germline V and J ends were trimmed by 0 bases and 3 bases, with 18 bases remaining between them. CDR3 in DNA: TGCAGTGCTAGAGATCTTGGGGTCTGGACCAACTACGAGCAGTACCTC. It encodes CSARDLGVWTNYEQYL.

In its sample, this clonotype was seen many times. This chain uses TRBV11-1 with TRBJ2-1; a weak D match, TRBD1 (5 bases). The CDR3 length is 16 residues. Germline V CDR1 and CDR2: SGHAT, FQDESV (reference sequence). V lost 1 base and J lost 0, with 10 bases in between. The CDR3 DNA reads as TGTGCCAGCAGCTTAGACACAGGCCGCTCCTACAATGAGCAGTTCTTC. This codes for CASSLDTGRSYNEQFF. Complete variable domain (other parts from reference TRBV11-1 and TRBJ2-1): EAEVAQSPRYKITEKSQAVAFWCDPISGHATLYWYRQILGQGPELLVQFQDESVVDDSQLPKDRFSAERLKGVDSTLKIQPAELGDSAMYLCASSLDTGRSYNEQFFGPGTRLTVL.

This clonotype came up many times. The DNA of the CDR3 is TGTGCCAGCAGAACCGGACGACCCGAGCAGTACTTC. Its translation: CASRTGRPEQYF. This chain uses TRBV28 with TRBJ2-7; D is ambiguous. The CDR3 consists of 12 residues. The V end was cut by 6 bases, the J end by 6 bases, with 12 bases between. CDR1 and CDR2 from the germline V gene are MDHEN and SYDVKM. The full variable domain, rest sourced from reference TRBV28 and TRBJ2-7, is DVKVTQSSRYLVKRTGEKVFLECVQDMDHENMFWYRQDPGLGLRLIYFSYDVKMKEKGDIPEGYSVSREKKERFSLILESASTNQTSMYLCASRTGRPEQYFGPGTRLTVT.

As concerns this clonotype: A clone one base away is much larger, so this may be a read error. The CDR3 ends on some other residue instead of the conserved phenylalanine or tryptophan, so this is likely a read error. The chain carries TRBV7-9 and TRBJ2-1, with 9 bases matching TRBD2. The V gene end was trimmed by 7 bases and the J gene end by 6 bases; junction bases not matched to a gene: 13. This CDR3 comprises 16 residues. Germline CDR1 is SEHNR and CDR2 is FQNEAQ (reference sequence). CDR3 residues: CASTPRAGGPRNEQFL. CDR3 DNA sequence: TGTGCCAGCACCCCCCGGGCGGGGGGGCCGCGCAATGAGCAGTTCCTC.

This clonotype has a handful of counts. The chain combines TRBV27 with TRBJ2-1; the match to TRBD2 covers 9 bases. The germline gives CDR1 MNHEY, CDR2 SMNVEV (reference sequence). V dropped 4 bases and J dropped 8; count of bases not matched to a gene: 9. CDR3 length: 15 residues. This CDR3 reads CASSSSGGGVYEQFF. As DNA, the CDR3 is TGTGCCAGCAGTTCCTCTGGCGGGGGGGTCTATGAGCAGTTCTTC.

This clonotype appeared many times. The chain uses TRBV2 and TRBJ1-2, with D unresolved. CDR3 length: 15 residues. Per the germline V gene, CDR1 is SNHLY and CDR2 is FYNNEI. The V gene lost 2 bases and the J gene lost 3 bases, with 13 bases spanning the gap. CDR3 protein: CASSEMLDRYYGYTF. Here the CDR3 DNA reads TGTGCCAGCAGTGAAATGCTGGACCGCTACTATGGCTACACCTTC.

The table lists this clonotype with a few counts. CDR3 in amino acids: CASSPTSGGYTDTQYF. CDR3 bases: TGTGCCAGCAGCCCAACTAGCGGGGGGTACACAGATACGCAGTATTTT. The rearrangement links TRBV11-3 to TRBJ2-3; 12 bases are a match to TRBD2. The V segment lost 5 bases and the J segment 2 bases; nucleotides outside the gene matches: 5. The CDR3 loop spans 16 amino acids. From germline, CDR1 is SGHNT and CDR2 YENEEA. The full variable domain, completed using reference TRBV11-3 and TRBJ2-3, is EAGVVQSPRYKIIEKKQPVAFWCNPISGHNTLYWYLQNLGQGPELLIRYENEEAVDDSQLPKDRFSAERLKGVDSTLKIQPAELGDSAVYLCASSPTSGGYTDTQYFGPGTRLTVL.